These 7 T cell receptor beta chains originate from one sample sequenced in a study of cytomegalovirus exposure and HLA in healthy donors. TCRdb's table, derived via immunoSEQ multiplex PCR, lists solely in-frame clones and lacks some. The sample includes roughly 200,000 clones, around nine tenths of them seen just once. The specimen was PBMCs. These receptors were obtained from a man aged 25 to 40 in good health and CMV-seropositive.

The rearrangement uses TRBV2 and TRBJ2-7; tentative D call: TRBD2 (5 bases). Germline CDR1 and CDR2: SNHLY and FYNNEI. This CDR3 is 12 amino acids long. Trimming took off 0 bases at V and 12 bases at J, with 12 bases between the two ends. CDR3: CASSEAPAGGYF. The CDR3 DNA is TGTGCCAGCAGTGAAGCGCCCGCGGGCGGGTACTTC.

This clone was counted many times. The CDR3 loop reads CASSSPGHLDEQYF. In nucleotides, the CDR3 is TGTGCCAGCAGCTCCCCGGGACATTTGGACGAGCAGTACTTC. The J gene is TRBJ2-7, the V gene TRBV5-5; D might be TRBD1 (6 bases). Germline loops: CDR1 SGHKS, CDR2 YYEKEE (reference sequence). The CDR3 length is 14 residues. V was pared by 3 bases and J by 5 bases, with 15 bases between.

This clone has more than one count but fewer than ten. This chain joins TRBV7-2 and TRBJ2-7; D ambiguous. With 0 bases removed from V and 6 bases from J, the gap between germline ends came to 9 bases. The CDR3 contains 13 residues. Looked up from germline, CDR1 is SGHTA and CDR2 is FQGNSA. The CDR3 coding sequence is TGTGCCAGCAGCTTAGCCGCGGATTCCGAGCAGTACTTC. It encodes CASSLAADSEQYF.

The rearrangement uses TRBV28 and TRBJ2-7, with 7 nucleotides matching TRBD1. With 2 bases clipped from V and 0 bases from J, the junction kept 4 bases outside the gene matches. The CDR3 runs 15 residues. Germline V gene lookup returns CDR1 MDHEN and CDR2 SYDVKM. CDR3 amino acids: CASSLIGTASYEQYF. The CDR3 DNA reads TGTGCCAGCAGTTTAATCGGGACAGCCTCCTACGAGCAGTACTTC.

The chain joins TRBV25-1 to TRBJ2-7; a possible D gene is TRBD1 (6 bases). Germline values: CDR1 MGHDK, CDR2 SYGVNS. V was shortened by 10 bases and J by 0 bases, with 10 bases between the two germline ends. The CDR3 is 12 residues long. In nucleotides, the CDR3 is TGTGCCACCGGACAGAGCTCCTACGAGCAGTACTTC. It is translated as CATGQSSYEQYF.

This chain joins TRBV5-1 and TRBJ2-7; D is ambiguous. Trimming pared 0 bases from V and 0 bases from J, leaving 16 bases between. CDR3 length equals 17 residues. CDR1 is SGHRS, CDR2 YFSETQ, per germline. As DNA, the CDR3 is TGCGCCAGCAGCTTGGCGGGTGGGGTCCTAAGCTCCTACGAGCAGTACTTC. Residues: CASSLAGGVLSSYEQYF.

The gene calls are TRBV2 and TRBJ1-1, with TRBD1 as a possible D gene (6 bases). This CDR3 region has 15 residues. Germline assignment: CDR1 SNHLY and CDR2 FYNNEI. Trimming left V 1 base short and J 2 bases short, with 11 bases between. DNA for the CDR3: TGTGCCAGCAGTGAAGGCAGGGGCGCAAACACTGAAGCTTTCTTT. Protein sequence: CASSEGRGANTEAFF.